This T cell receptor (beta chain) was recovered during a study of human T cells and chemical hapten exposure (dated by TCRdb to the early 2020s). Turning to the overall study: For sensitization, 2% DPC in acetone was applied to a 2 cm by 2 cm area of upper inner arm skin. Weekly therapeutic DPC doses were additionally applied to the scalp of patients throughout the roughly 23-week study period. Patch testing on the upper back used Finn chambers containing 0.01% DPC, with scoring done after 6 days according to International Contact Dermatitis Research Group standards. Most of the patients in the cohort were female, and the cohort covered alopecia areata with under or over 50% scalp involvement, alopecia totalis and alopecia universalis. Libraries were combined into a pool for sequencing, and differences in TCR yield between samples came mainly from small differences in library volumes within the pool. This study followed changes in the peripheral blood TCR repertoire in vivo during primary and secondary sensitization of alopecia patients to the hapten diphenylcyclopropenone (DPC). Patient blood was sampled pre-sensitization (week 0) and at 2, 6 and about 24 weeks after DPC sensitization. Twenty-nine alopecia patients provided blood for TCR sequencing at one to four time points (pre-sensitization, 2, 6 and 24 weeks).

This clonotype has just a few counts. Its antigen has not been determined. Base qualities are missing; no much larger clone stands one base away. The intended sense of this specimen's time point label: patch test 1, 2 weeks after DPC sensitization. The treatment or condition label of this sample denotes: therapeutic diphenylcyclopropenone sensitization with weekly scalp DPC. At each patch-test visit, blood was drawn before the patch test was applied. Eligible patients were aged 18 to 70, diagnosed with alopecia, deemed suitable for DPC therapy, and excluded if pregnant. Total RNA was extracted from unfractionated whole blood that had been collected in Tempus Blood RNA tubes. The paper as a whole reports these results and caveats: DPC sensitization did not change how many TCRs were above 1 in 1000 frequency, and no evidence was found of alterations in global repertoire structure. The number of PT1 expanded TCRs positively correlated with patch test score, significant at thresholds 8, 16 and 32 but not 4. Repeated subsampling changed both the strength of the expansion versus patch-test correlation and the threshold at which that correlation became significant. Expanded TCRs formed significantly more large CDR3 similarity clusters than pre-sensitization or healthy control sets, consistent with antigen-driven responses. Alopecia, a presumed autoimmune disease, was present in all patients, so the immune response of the patients might differ from that of healthy individuals.

The library was obtained by RACE. TCRdb lists the instrument as NextSeq 500. Library preparation attached unique molecular identifiers to individual cDNA molecules for quantitative, reproducible TCR counting. From each blood RNA sample, both TCR alpha and TCR beta chains were sequenced. Per the source publication's procedure: A median of about 100,000 TCRs per sample was observed, with a range of 23,224 to 690,600. V, J and CDR3 annotation of the TCR reads was performed with the Decombinator software suite. For the PS versus PT1 abundance plots, all samples were subsampled to the same number of TCRs (28,000). Expanded TCRs were defined as absent before sensitization and observed at least eight times at the 2-week time point. TCRdb passed the public sequencing reads through fastp at Q25 and MiXCR, retaining productive beta sequences. Entries are consolidated by CDR3 protein sequence, retaining the most common genes and DNA. None of the V and J calls come from the authors' own analysis; TCRdb made them. The sample profile shows some 170,000 distinct CDR3 sequences; approximately 20% of them were found once. The ten top clones hold under 7% of the sample.

The CDR3 contains 16 residues, cysteine and phenylalanine counted. The retained sequence is limited to the CDR3, 48 bases, with the frame set at the first base. V is reduced by 0 bases and J by 1 base, leaving a spacing of 15 bases between them. Per the germline V gene (reference sequence), DFQATT is the CDR1 and SNEGSKA is the CDR2. The material was whole blood, obtained in connection with sensitization to the hapten diphenylcyclopropenone (DPC). This sequence originates from a woman aged 50 to 60 with alopecia areata. Some clones in this sample may be carry-over from other donors' samples. The chain is made from TRBV20-1 and TRBJ2-5, with an unclear D gene assignment. CDR3 reads: CSAREGPSPPQETQYF. The bases read TGCAGTGCTAGAGAAGGTCCGTCGCCCCCCCAAGAGACCCAGTACTTC.